This paragraph reports one T cell receptor beta chain. Its antigen is still unknown. Nothing much larger sits one base from this clone, and base qualities are not available. The source of the sample is a study of blood T cell repertoires in COVID-19 (dated by TCRdb to 2020 to 2022). For context, the study as a whole: Samples from collaborators originated in the United States, Italy and Spain and spanned both the acute and convalescent phases of COVID-19. The material from the prospective study consisted of cDNA or gDNA derived from T cells, B-cell-depleted T cells, or PBMCs. Subjects who had been exposed to COVID-19, were actively infected with it, or had recovered from it provided the deeply sampled blood TCRbeta repertoires that made up the dataset. The repertoires were made available in a free public database intended to serve as a resource for research on the immune response to SARS-CoV-2. The samples were drawn from two sources: the first 160 participants of the ongoing ImmuneRACE study, and 1,000 to 1,500 subjects contributed by 6 global collaborators. The sample metadata nearly always contained a de-identified subject ID, COVID-19 status, age in years and sex. Where available, HLA class I and class II types were obtained from metadata supplied by the sample provider rather than from assay-based typing.

TCRbeta CDR3 regions were amplified from genomic DNA using the immunoSEQ Assay, a bias-controlled multiplex PCR. Concerning the study's data processing: The number of nucleated cells in each sample was estimated by amplification of reference gene primers within the assay. Sequence reads were collapsed and filtered to measure the absolute abundance of every unique TCRbeta CDR3 rearrangement. Productive Simpson clonality was computed per sample as the square root of Simpson's diversity index over productive rearrangements. Drawn from immuneACCESS, this table holds only the in-frame rearrangements with V and J called that TCRdb kept. Clones are partly lost; checked studies trace under half to an unresolved V gene and leave the rest unexplained. V and J calls and clone size are those listed in that table; D and trimming were worked out from the DNA. A total of approximately 480,000 clones appear in this sample, approximately 90% of them only once. The ten largest clones add up to 0.7% of the sample.

Participants in the prospective study were aged roughly 18 to 100 years, lived in approximately 26 United States geographic areas, and enrolled through a virtual design. Cohort assignment in the prospective study relied on participant-reported clinical history from a screening survey and a study questionnaire. For ImmuneRACE Cohort 3, a participant was defined as recovered based on two consecutive negative NP/OP PCR tests, clearance by a healthcare professional, or resolution of symptoms. In the prospective study, mobile phlebotomists collected whole blood, serum and a nasopharyngeal or oropharyngeal swab from each participant. Additional blood draws and questionnaires over an approximately 2-month period could optionally be provided by prospective study participants. Blood samples from the prospective study were shipped frozen or at room temperature prior to DNA extraction. From the cysteine through the phenylalanine, the CDR3 covers 14 amino acids. Only the CDR3 DNA is retained, 42 bases long and in frame from the first base. Between the V and J ends, shortened by 0 bases and 9 bases respectively, the junction contains 9 bases. Reading the germline V gene gives CDR1 LGHNT and CDR2 FRNRAP.

The research as a whole found: How much clinical and demographic metadata was included differed by source and by participant, and the metadata was provided uncurated.

Material: PBMCs or T cells enriched from blood (not recorded which). The chain links TRBV12-5 with TRBJ1-6; the D gene is perhaps TRBD1, on 5 matching bases. This TCR was recovered from a woman aged 18-29 years who had recovered from COVID-19. The CDR3 amino acid sequence is: CASGLVSGASPLHF. In nucleotides, the sequence is TGTGCTAGTGGTTTGGTGAGTGGGGCTTCACCCCTCCACTTT.